One sample yielded the 11 T cell receptor beta chains listed below, sequenced in a study of T cell clonality in common variable immunodeficiency. The repertoire was sequenced with immunoSEQ multiplex PCR; TCRdb's copy has only in-frame clones and lacks some. The sample contains about 40,000 clones, none of them singletons. Input material: peripheral blood mononuclear cells. These receptors were collected from a person between 18 and 75 years old in good health.

This clone was detected many times. This CDR3 is CASSERTSGSRHEQFF. The part of the CDR3 DNA that was read is TGTGCCAGCAGTGAAAGGACTAGCGGGAGTCGGCATGAG. The chain links TRBV2 to TRBJ2-1; 13 nucleotides align to TRBD2. The CDR3 goes on 3 residues after the read ends, and that part is filled in from the germline J gene. Trimming took 2 bases from V and 8 from J; bases not matched to a gene: 6. Germline V gene data show CDR1 as SNHLY and CDR2 as FYNNEI. The CDR3 covers 16 residues.

This clone occurred many times. The missing CDR3 end, 3 residues past where the read stops, is filled in from the germline J gene. The chain couples TRBV20-1 to TRBJ2-3, with TRBD2 matching 11 bases. After removal of 0 bases from V and 2 bases from J, the junction contained 10 bases not matched to a gene. The CDR3 contains 18 residues. Germline CDR1 reads DFQATT; CDR2 reads SNEGSKA (reference sequence). CDR3 sequence: CSARDPLAGGSPTDTQYF. Partial CDR3 DNA: TGCAGTGCTAGAGACCCATTAGCGGGAGGGTCCCCCACAGATACG.

This clone was counted at least ten times. The DNA ends 3 residues before the CDR3 does, and the rest of the CDR3 is filled in from the germline J gene. The rearrangement uses TRBV5-1 and TRBJ2-1; the D gene is possibly TRBD2 (6 bases). The CDR3 spans 13 residues. Per the germline V gene, CDR1 is SGHRS and CDR2 is YFSETQ. Trimming took 5 bases from V and 9 from J, leaving 15 bases between them. CDR3 bases read: TGCGCCAGCAGGGGGGTCGCGGGACTTGAG. This sequence encodes CASRGVAGLE. The CDR3, in full, reads CASRGVAGLEQFF.

This clone has more than one count but fewer than ten. Germline and junction disagree at one end, which may indicate a read error. The read ends 3 residues shy of where the CDR3 ends; the end is completed using the germline J gene. The genes are TRBV7-3 and TRBJ2-1; TRBD2 matches at 12 bases. The CDR3 is 16 residues long. CDR1 SGHTA and CDR2 FQGTGA come from the germline V gene. CDR3 protein: CPSSLLAGGPANEQFF. Partial CDR3 DNA: TGTCCCAGCAGCCTCCTAGCGGGAGGGCCCGCCAATGAG.

This clone was seen repeatedly, ten times or more. From the germline J gene comes the end of the CDR3, since the read stops 3 residues before it. The genes are TRBV6-2 or TRBV6-3 and TRBJ2-7, with 9 bases fitting TRBD2. This CDR3 has 15 residues. The V segment lost 7 bases and the J segment 5 bases; nucleotides outside the gene matches: 12. CDR1 MNHEY and CDR2 SVGEGT come from the germline V gene. CDR3 bases read: TGTGCCAGCACCCCAGCGGGAGGTCCCTGGGACGAG. This sequence encodes CASTPAGGPWDE. The entire CDR3 protein is CASTPAGGPWDEQYF.

This clone was counted ten times or more. Read sequence stops 3 residues before the CDR3 end, and the germline J gene provides the missing end. This chain joins TRBV19 and TRBJ1-1; D possibly corresponds to TRBD1 (5 bases). The V and J ends lost 9 bases and 4 bases respectively, with 12 bases between them. CDR1 and CDR2 from the germline V gene are LNHDA and SQIVND (reference sequence). CDR3 length equals 12 residues. The covered CDR3 bases are TGTGCCAGCCAGGGCAGGCCCACTGAA. Its protein product is CASQGRPTE. The whole CDR3 protein reads CASQGRPTEAFF.

Ten or more counts support this clone. The read terminates 3 residues before the CDR3 end, so the remaining end is supplied by the germline J gene. The chain joins TRBV10-3 to TRBJ2-1, with 7 bases lining up with TRBD1. V trimming: 7 bases; J trimming: 5 bases; junction bases outside the gene matches: 5. The CDR3 contains 13 residues. The germline gives CDR1 ENHRY, CDR2 SYGVKD. CDR3 in amino acids: CAITKTGDNEQFF. The DNA read from the CDR3 is TGTGCCATCACAAAAACAGGGGACAATGAG.

There are many counts of this clone. The CDR3 goes on 3 residues after the read ends, and that part is filled in from the germline J gene. This chain links TRBV28 with TRBJ2-5; perhaps TRBD2 as D (6 bases). V was clipped by 6 bases and J by 1 base, with 18 bases between them. CDR1 MDHEN and CDR2 SYDVKM come from the germline V gene. This CDR3 contains 16 residues. The CDR3 DNA, read in part, is TGTGCCAGCAGCGGAGGGGCCGACGGTTTCCAAGAGACC. Translation: CASSGGADGFQET. The full CDR3 protein is CASSGGADGFQETQYF.

This clone was observed many times. The CDR3 end lies 3 residues beyond the end of the read and is filled in from the germline J gene. The rearrangement joins TRBV4-2 to TRBJ2-7; D possibly corresponds to TRBD1 (5 bases). V was trimmed by 3 bases and J by 4 bases, leaving 10 bases between them. Germline values: CDR1 LGHNA, CDR2 YNFKEQ. The CDR3 extends over 13 amino acids. The CDR3: CASSQAQGYEQYF. The covered CDR3 bases are TGTGCCAGCAGCCAGGCCCAGGGTTACGAG.

This clone was found many times. The read finishes 3 residues shy of the CDR3 end, and the germline J gene is used to complete it. V and J are TRBV6-2 or TRBV6-3 and TRBJ2-1; 12 bases align to TRBD2. Unmatched junction bases numbered 4, after V lost 10 bases and J lost 6 bases. This CDR3 region has 13 residues. The germline V gene has CDR1 MNHEY and CDR2 SVGEGT. The CDR3 region is CATRTSGTNEQFF. The covered CDR3 bases are TGTGCCACCCGGACTAGCGGGACCAATGAG.

As for this clone: The sequenced fragment ends 3 residues before the CDR3 boundary, so the rest is inferred from the germline J gene. The chain recombines TRBV7-8 with TRBJ2-2; 8 bases align to TRBD1. In germline, CDR1 is SGHVS, CDR2 FQNEAQ. The CDR3 sequence is 18 residues long. CDR3 DNA (partial): TGTGCCAGCAGCACTTATTTCGGACAGGGATCAACTAATGAAAAG. As protein: CASSTYFGQGSTNEK. In full, the CDR3 is CASSTYFGQGSTNEKLFF.